In its sample, the clone carrying this T cell receptor beta chain was seen a few times. Its matching antigen is unknown. This CDR3 has 15 residues. V lost 1 base and J 7 bases, leaving 17 bases between the germline ends. Per germline, CDR1 DFQATT and CDR2 SNEGSKA (reference sequence). TCRdb reprocessed the RT-PCR reads with MiXCR, giving one entry per CDR3 protein. In the table there are over 400,000 distinct CDR3 sequences, around 13% of which are singletons. This sample stems from a study of response to subunit inactivated influenza vaccine. General study results and limits: T cells newly recruited by each seasonal influenza vaccination are few, the authors suggested.

This sequence joins TRBV20-1 and TRBJ2-1; tentative D call: TRBD2 (6 bases). Sequencing used PBMCs from blood, obtained roughly 48 days after vaccination. The origin of this receptor is a man aged 45-60 years who received an inactivated influenza vaccine. In DNA form, the CDR3 reads TGCAGTGCTAGAGGTTCACCGGGACTCAGGAATGAGCAGTTCTTC. Protein: CSARGSPGLRNEQFF.